Sequencing of this T cell receptor (beta chain) was carried out in a study of T cells in Graves' hyperthyroidism and ophthalmopathy. This clonotype has at least ten counts. The CDR3 regions of TCR beta were amplified from RNA transcripts. HTBI primers were the set used in a first-round RT-PCR of the TCR CDR3. TCRdb used MiXCR to reprocess the multiplex PCR reads, holding one entry per CDR3 protein. The sample yields roughly 300,000 distinct CDR3 sequences, 20% to 25% seen once. Germline CDR1 and CDR2: SEHNR and FQNEAQ (reference sequence). Unmatched junction bases numbered 8, after V lost 4 bases and J lost 0 bases. This CDR3 has 16 amino acids. Uncontrolled infection, other autoimmune disease, pregnancy or lactation excluded patients.

The chain recombines TRBV7-9 with TRBJ2-7; TRBD1 agrees at 8 bases. The TCR was taken from a woman aged 45-59 years with Graves' hyperthyroidism. Sample: blood. The CDR3 loop is CASSSDRTGSSYEQYF. Written as DNA, the CDR3 is TGTGCCAGCAGCTCCGATCGGACAGGGAGCTCCTACGAGCAGTACTTC. The variable domain in full, with the rest retrieved from reference TRBV7-9 and TRBJ2-7, is DTGVSQNPRHKITKRGQNVTFRCDPISEHNRLYWYRQTLGQGPEFLTYFQNEAQLEKSRLLSDRFSAERPKGSFSTLEIQRTEQGDSAMYLCASSSDRTGSSYEQYFGPGTRLTVT.